Following are 21 T cell receptor beta chains from one sample sequenced in a study of regulatory T cells in long-lasting Graves disease. Stated time point: newly diagnosed GD, antithyroid drugs for less than 3 months. The TCR library was made from RNA that had been extracted from PBMCs in TRIzol. According to the study, TCR beta libraries were built with iRepertoire HTBI primers and CDR3-region Arm-PCR. TCRdb passed the multiplex PCR reads through MiXCR, listing each CDR3 protein once. This sample has 200,000 to 250,000 distinct CDR3 sequences, with 20% to 25% found just once. This specimen consisted of peripheral blood mononuclear cells (PBMCs), obtained at new diagnosis, from a patient treated with antithyroid drugs. The receptors were gathered from a female donor with Graves disease.

Ten or more counts support this clonotype. CDR3 in amino acids: CASGDRGLGYTF. CDR3 bases: TGTGCCAGCGGGGACAGGGGGCTAGGCTACACCTTC. This rearrangement joins TRBV7-2 to TRBJ1-2; 12 nucleotides match TRBD1. J gave up 8 bases and V 8 bases, and 3 bases lay outside the gene matches. From germline, CDR1 is SGHTA and CDR2 FQGNSA. This CDR3 comprises 12 residues.

This clonotype was counted ten times or more. V and J are TRBV6-1 and TRBJ1-6; D call uncertain. V shed 7 bases and J shed 8 bases, with 6 bases lying between them. The CDR3 totals 11 residues. CDR1 MNHNS and CDR2 SASEGT come from the germline V gene. CDR3 protein: CASTSDSPLHF. The CDR3 DNA reads as TGTGCCAGCACCTCCGATTCACCCCTCCACTTT.

This clonotype was recorded at least ten times. The chain recombines TRBV4-3 with TRBJ1-3; perhaps TRBD1 as D (5 bases). Germline V gene data show CDR1 as LGHNA and CDR2 as YSLEER. The V end was cut by 2 bases, the J end by 3 bases, with 8 bases between. CDR3 size: 14 residues. In nucleotides, the CDR3 is TGCGCCAGCAGCCAAACGACAGTTGGAAACACCATATATTTT. The encoded protein is CASSQTTVGNTIYF.

In this sample, this clonotype turned up many times. This chain links TRBV10-3 with TRBJ2-7, with D tentatively TRBD2 (5 bases). The germline CDR1 and CDR2 sequences are ENHRY and SYGVKD. This CDR3 has 14 amino acids. V was shortened by 0 bases and J by 4 bases, with 10 bases between the two germline ends. CDR3 loop: CAISESARGYEQYF. For the CDR3, the DNA is TGTGCCATCAGTGAGTCGGCCCGCGGGTACGAGCAGTACTTC.

This clonotype was observed at least ten times. The chain uses TRBV6-5 and TRBJ2-7; 12 nucleotides agree with TRBD2. V shed 2 bases and J 2 bases; nucleotides not matched to a gene: 13. Germline loops: CDR1 MNHEY, CDR2 SVGAGI. The CDR3 length is 19 residues. In DNA form, the CDR3 reads TGTGCCAGCAGTTACCAACGACTAGCGGGAGCGTCTTTTACCTACGAGCAGTACTTC. Its protein product is CASSYQRLAGASFTYEQYF.

The CDR3 region is CASGIYIASPYEQYF. In nucleotides, the CDR3 is TGTGCCAGCGGCATATATATAGCGTCCCCATACGAGCAGTACTTC. The chain uses TRBV7-3 and TRBJ2-7; D perhaps matches TRBD2 (5 bases). Trimming took off 8 bases at V and 4 bases at J, with 21 bases between the two ends. Germline CDR1 reads SGHTA; CDR2 reads FQGTGA. The CDR3 is 15 amino acids. Supplemented by reference TRBV7-3 and TRBJ2-7, the full variable domain reads GAGVSQTPSNKVTEKGKYVELRCDPISGHTALYWYRQSLGQGPEFLIYFQGTGAADDSGLPNDRFFAVRPEGSVSTLKIQRTERGDSAVYLCASGIYIASPYEQYFGPGTRLTVT.

This clonotype was picked up many times. The chain has TRBV3-1 and TRBJ2-2; D remains ambiguous. The V gene lost 4 bases and the J gene lost 7 bases, with 10 bases spanning the gap. The CDR3 is made up of 13 amino acids. Germline V gene data show CDR1 as LGHDT and CDR2 as YNNKEL (reference sequence). The CDR3 spells CASSRDLDGELFF. In DNA form, the CDR3 reads TGTGCCAGCAGCCGCGACTTGGACGGGGAGCTGTTTTTT. The full variable domain, completed using reference TRBV3-1 and TRBJ2-2, is DTAVSQTPKYLVTQMGNDKSIKCEQNLGHDTMYWYKQDSKKFLKIMFSYNNKELIINETVPNRFSPKSPDKAHLNLHINSLELGDSAVYFCASSRDLDGELFFGEGSRLTVL.

This clonotype has a handful of counts. The V and J genes are TRBV11-2 and TRBJ2-3, with 8 positions matching TRBD2. This CDR3 has 18 residues. J lost 6 bases, V lost 4 bases, and 18 bases had no gene match. CDR1 is SGHAT, CDR2 FQNNGV, per germline. CDR3 loop: CASSSPRGGPGRFDTQYF. The CDR3 region has the DNA TGTGCCAGCAGCTCCCCCCGGGGGGGACCCGGGCGCTTCGATACGCAGTATTTT.

This chain connects TRBV10-1 to TRBJ2-1; D gene ambiguous. The germline V gene encodes CDR1 WNHNN and CDR2 SYGVQD (reference sequence). This CDR3 has 11 amino acids. Trimming cost V 3 bases and J 7 bases, with 4 bases left between them. The CDR3 DNA reads as TGCGCCAGCAGTGAAGCTAATGAGCAGTTCTTC. This sequence encodes CASSEANEQFF.

The rearrangement links TRBV2 to TRBJ2-5; 8 bases match TRBD1. The CDR3 totals 15 residues. Germline-derived CDR1 and CDR2 are SNHLY and FYNNEI. V dropped 5 bases and J dropped 5; count of bases not matched to a gene: 10. CDR3 sequence (DNA): TGTGCCAGCAGTTTTCCTGCAGGGGGCGGGGAGACCCAGTACTTC. Its protein is CASSFPAGGGETQYF.

This clonotype was counted ten times or more. The chain combines TRBV5-1 with TRBJ2-3, with 10 bases lining up with TRBD2. Germline V CDR1 and CDR2: SGHRS, YFSETQ. J lost 4 bases, V lost 1 base, and 9 bases had no gene match. This CDR3 comprises 17 residues. This chain's CDR3 is CASSLSSASGSPDTQYF. CDR3 nucleotides: TGCGCCAGCAGCTTGAGCTCTGCTAGCGGGAGTCCAGATACGCAGTATTTT. Using reference TRBV5-1 and TRBJ2-3 for the parts outside the CDR3, the full variable domain is KAGVTQTPRYLIKTRGQQVTLSCSPISGHRSVSWYQQTPGQGLQFLFEYFSETQRNKGNFPGRFSGRQFSNSRSEMNVSTLELGDSALYLCASSLSSASGSPDTQYFGPGTRLTVL.

A few counts support this clonotype. The chain has TRBV4-3 and TRBJ2-7; 10 nucleotides match TRBD2. The trim removed 1 base at V and 0 bases at J, leaving 3 bases unmatched. The CDR3 consists of 16 residues. Germline V gene data show CDR1 as LGHNA and CDR2 as YSLEER. In DNA, the CDR3 is TGCGCCAGCAGCCAAGTGACTAGCGGGTACTCCTACGAGCAGTACTTC. It specifies CASSQVTSGYSYEQYF.

This clonotype showed up many times. The rearrangement uses TRBV7-6 and TRBJ2-1, with 12 bases that match TRBD1. V shed 5 bases and J 4 bases; nucleotides not matched to a gene: 6. This CDR3 is 16 amino acids long. CDR1 is SGHVS and CDR2 is FNYEAQ in the germline V gene. CDR3 in DNA: TGTGCCAGCAGCGGACAGGGACAGGGGGCATACAATGAGCAGTTCTTC. Its protein is CASSGQGQGAYNEQFF. The whole variable domain, filled in from reference TRBV7-6 and TRBJ2-1, reads GAGVSQSPRYKVTKRGQDVALRCDPISGHVSLYWYRQALGQGPEFLTYFNYEAQQDKSGLPNDRFSAERPEGSISTLTIQRTEQRDSAMYRCASSGQGQGAYNEQFFGPGTRLTVL.

In its sample, this clonotype was seen a few times. CDR3 coding DNA: TGTGCCAGCAGCTACGGGACTAGCGGGAGGGCGATCACAGATACGCAGTATTTT. Translation: CASSYGTSGRAITDTQYF. This chain uses TRBV28 with TRBJ2-3; TRBD2 aligns across 16 bases. This CDR3 is 18 amino acids long. With V trimmed by 6 bases and J by 2 bases, 8 bases remained unmatched. Looked up from germline, CDR1 is MDHEN and CDR2 is SYDVKM.

V gene TRBV7-2 combines with J gene TRBJ2-2; perhaps TRBD1 as D (6 bases). There are 14 residues in the CDR3. V shed 8 bases and J shed 8 bases, with 18 bases lying between them. CDR1 is SGHTA and CDR2 is FQGNSA in the germline V gene. In DNA, the CDR3 is TGTGCCAGCCGAGCCCTGGGGGCGCGTGGGGAGCTGTTTTTT. The encoded protein is CASRALGARGELFF. Full variable domain (remainder filled in from reference TRBV7-2 and TRBJ2-2): GAGVSQSPSNKVTEKGKDVELRCDPISGHTALYWYRQSLGQGLEFLIYFQGNSAPDKSGLPSDRFSAERTGGSVSTLTIQRTQQEDSAVYLCASRALGARGELFFGEGSRLTVL.

The J gene is TRBJ2-6, the V gene TRBV9; D might be TRBD2 (6 bases). Germline V lookup: CDR1 SGDLS, CDR2 YYNGEE. CDR3 size: 12 residues. The CDR3 protein is CASGSGANVLTF. CDR3 coding DNA: TGTGCGAGCGGGTCTGGGGCCAACGTCCTGACTTTC.

This clonotype has only a few counts. A far bigger clonotype differs at one base, so this is likely a read error. It is likely a read error, because the conserved phenylalanine at the end of the CDR3 is missing. The V gene is TRBV7-2, the J gene TRBJ2-7; possible D gene TRBD2, 5 bases. This CDR3 is 15 amino acids long. Per germline, CDR1 SGHTA and CDR2 FQGNSA. V shed 6 bases and J shed 0 bases, with 15 bases lying between them. DNA of the CDR3: TGTGCCAGCAGTTACGAAGGGAGAAACTCCTACGAGCAGTACCTC. It codes for CASSYEGRNSYEQYL.

The chain recombines TRBV19 with TRBJ2-2; D is undetermined. Germline CDR1 reads LNHDA; CDR2 reads SQIVND (reference sequence). The V end was cut by 4 bases, the J end by 0 bases, with 9 bases between. This CDR3 has 15 residues. The CDR3: CASSSDPANTGELFF. For the CDR3, the DNA is TGTGCCAGTAGTAGCGACCCAGCGAACACCGGGGAGCTGTTTTTT.

This clonotype came up a few times. The chain links TRBV4-2 to TRBJ1-2, with a tentative D call TRBD1 (5 bases). The CDR3 extends over 16 amino acids. CDR1 and CDR2 from the germline V gene are LGHNA and YNFKEQ. Trimming removed 1 base at V and 5 bases at J, with 17 bases between. CDR3 sequence reads: CASSQVGGTPEYGYTF. CDR3 nucleotide sequence: TGTGCCAGCAGCCAAGTCGGCGGGACCCCTGAGTATGGCTACACCTTC.

This clonotype came up many times. The CDR3: CSARRGGVNTEAFF. The CDR3 nucleotides read TGCAGTGCTCGAAGGGGGGGCGTCAACACTGAAGCTTTCTTT. The genes are TRBV20-1 and TRBJ1-1; D perhaps matches TRBD1 (6 bases). The length of the CDR3 is 14 residues. The germline V and J ends were trimmed by 5 bases and 2 bases, with 15 bases remaining between them. Germline CDR1 and CDR2: DFQATT and SNEGSKA (reference sequence).

This clonotype was seen many times. The chain recombines TRBV12-3 or TRBV12-4 with TRBJ2-1; possibly TRBD2 for D (6 bases). CDR3 length equals 14 residues. With 4 bases removed from V and 5 bases from J, the gap between germline ends came to 12 bases. The CDR3 bases are TGTGCCAGCAGTTGGGGTGGAGGGGACAATGAGCAGTTCTTC. Its protein product is CASSWGGGDNEQFF.